In its sample, the clone carrying this T cell receptor beta chain ranks as medium-sized. The authors' processing: The assay estimated nucleated cells by amplifying reference gene primers. Profiling relied on immunoSEQ multiplex PCR, and the TCRdb table lists in-frame clones only, not all of them. D and trimming were read from the DNA, whereas the V and J calls and clone size are those reported in that table. Of about 85,000 clones in the sample, around nine tenths were seen once. This sample stems from a study of blood T cell repertoires in COVID-19. As for the study in general: Acute and convalescent COVID-19 samples came from the United States, Italy and Spain. T cells, B-cell-depleted T cells, or PBMCs provided the cDNA or gDNA that served as material.

The V and J ends lost 1 base and 0 bases respectively, with 9 bases between them. Germline V gene data show CDR1 as LGHDT and CDR2 as YNNKEL (reference sequence). The CDR3 consists of 15 residues. V and J are TRBV3-1 (or the pseudogene TRBV3-2) and TRBJ1-1; D may be TRBD1 (6 bases). The source of this sequence is a man in his 60s with acute or convalescent COVID-19. The sequenced sample consisted of peripheral blood. CDR3 amino acids: CASSQVGHMNTEAFF. In nucleotides, the CDR3 is TGTGCCAGCAGCCAAGTGGGACACATGAACACTGAAGCTTTCTTT.